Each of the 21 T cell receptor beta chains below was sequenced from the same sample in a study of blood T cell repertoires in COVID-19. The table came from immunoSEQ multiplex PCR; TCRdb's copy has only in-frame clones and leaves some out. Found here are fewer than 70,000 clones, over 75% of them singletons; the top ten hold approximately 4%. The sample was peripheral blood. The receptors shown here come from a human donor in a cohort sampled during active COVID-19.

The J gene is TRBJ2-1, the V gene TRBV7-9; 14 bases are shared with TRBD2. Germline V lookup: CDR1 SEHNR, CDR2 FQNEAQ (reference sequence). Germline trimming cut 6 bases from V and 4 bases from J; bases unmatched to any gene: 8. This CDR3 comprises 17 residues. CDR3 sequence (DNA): TGTGCCAGCAGGCCACGACTAGCGGGAGGGCCGTACAATGAGCAGTTCTTC. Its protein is CASRPRLAGGPYNEQFF.

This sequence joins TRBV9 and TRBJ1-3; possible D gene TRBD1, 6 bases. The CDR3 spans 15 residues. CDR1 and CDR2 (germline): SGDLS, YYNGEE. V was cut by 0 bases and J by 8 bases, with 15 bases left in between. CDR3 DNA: TGTGCCAGCAGCGTAGGACGAGGGGGAAGGGACACCATATATTTT. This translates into CASSVGRGGRDTIYF.

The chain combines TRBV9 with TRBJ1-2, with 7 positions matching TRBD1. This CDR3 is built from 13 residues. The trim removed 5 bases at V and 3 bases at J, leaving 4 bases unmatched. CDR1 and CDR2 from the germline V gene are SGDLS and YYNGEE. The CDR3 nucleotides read TGTGCCAGCAGTGGAGGGACAGACTATGGCTACACCTTC. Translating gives CASSGGTDYGYTF.

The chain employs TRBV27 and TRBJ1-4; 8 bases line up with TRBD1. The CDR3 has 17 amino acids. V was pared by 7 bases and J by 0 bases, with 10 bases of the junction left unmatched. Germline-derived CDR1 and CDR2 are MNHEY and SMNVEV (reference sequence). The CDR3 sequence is CASTTGTGRATNEKLFF. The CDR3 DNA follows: TGTGCCAGCACCACCGGGACAGGCCGTGCAACTAATGAAAAACTGTTTTTT.

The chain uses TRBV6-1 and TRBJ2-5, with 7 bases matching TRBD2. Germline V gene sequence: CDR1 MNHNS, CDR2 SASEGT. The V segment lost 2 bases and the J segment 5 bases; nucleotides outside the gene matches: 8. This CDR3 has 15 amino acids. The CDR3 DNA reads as TGTGCCAGCAGTGAAATGGCGGGAGCGTCCGAGACCCAGTACTTC. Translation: CASSEMAGASETQYF.

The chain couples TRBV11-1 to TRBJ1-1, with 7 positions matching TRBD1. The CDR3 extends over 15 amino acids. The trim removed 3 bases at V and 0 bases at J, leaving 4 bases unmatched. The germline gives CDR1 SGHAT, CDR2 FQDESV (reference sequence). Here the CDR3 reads CASSLRGQMNTEAFF. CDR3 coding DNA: TGTGCCAGCAGCTTGAGGGGGCAGATGAACACTGAAGCTTTCTTT.

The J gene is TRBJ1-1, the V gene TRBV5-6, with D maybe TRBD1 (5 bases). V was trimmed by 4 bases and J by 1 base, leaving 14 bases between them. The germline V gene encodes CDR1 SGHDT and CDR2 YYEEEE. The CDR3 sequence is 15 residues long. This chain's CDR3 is CASSPDPDRNTEAFF. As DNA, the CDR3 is TGTGCCAGCAGCCCCGACCCAGACAGGAACACTGAAGCTTTCTTT. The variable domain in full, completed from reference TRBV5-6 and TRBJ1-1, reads DAGVTQSPTHLIKTRGQQVTLRCSPKSGHDTVSWYQQALGQGPQFIFQYYEEEERQRGNFPDRFSGHQFPNYSSELNVNALLLGDSALYLCASSPDPDRNTEAFFGQGTRLTVV.

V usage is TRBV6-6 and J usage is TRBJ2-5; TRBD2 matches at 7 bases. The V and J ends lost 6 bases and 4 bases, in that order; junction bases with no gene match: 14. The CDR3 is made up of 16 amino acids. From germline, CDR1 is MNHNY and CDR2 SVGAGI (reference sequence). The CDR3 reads CASRPLGSGEGETQYF. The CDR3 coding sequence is TGTGCCAGCAGGCCCCTGGGGAGCGGGGAGGGAGAGACCCAGTACTTC.

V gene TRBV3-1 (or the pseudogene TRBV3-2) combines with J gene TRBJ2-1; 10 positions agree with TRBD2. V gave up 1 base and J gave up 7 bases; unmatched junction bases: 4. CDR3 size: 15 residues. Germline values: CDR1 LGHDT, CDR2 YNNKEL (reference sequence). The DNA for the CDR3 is TGTGCCAGCAGCCAAGTTCTAGCGGGAGATAATGAGCAGTTCTTC. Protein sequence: CASSQVLAGDNEQFF.

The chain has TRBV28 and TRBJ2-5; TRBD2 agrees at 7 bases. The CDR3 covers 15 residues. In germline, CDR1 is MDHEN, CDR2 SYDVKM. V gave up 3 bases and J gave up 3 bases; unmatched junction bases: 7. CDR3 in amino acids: CASSLLTGLKETQYF. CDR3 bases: TGTGCCAGCAGTTTGCTCACGGGACTAAAAGAGACCCAGTACTTC.

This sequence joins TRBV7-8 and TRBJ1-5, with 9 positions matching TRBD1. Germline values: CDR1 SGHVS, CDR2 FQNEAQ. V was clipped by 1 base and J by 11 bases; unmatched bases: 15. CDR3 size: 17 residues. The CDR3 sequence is CASSLVMGQGTGEAQHF. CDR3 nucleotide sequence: TGTGCCAGCAGCTTAGTCATGGGACAGGGTACTGGGGAGGCCCAGCATTTT.

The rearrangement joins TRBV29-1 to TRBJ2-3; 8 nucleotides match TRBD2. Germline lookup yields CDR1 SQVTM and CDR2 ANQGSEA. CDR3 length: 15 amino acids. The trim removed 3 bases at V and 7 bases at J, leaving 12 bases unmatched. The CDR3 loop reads CSVDETGGRVHTQYF. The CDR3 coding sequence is TGCAGCGTTGATGAAACGGGGGGGAGGGTCCATACGCAGTATTTT.

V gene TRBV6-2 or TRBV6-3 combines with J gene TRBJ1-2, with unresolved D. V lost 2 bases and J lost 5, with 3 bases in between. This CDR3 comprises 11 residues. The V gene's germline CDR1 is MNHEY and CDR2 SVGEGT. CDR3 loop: CASSYTYGYTF. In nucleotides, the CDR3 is TGTGCCAGCAGTTACACTTATGGCTACACCTTC.

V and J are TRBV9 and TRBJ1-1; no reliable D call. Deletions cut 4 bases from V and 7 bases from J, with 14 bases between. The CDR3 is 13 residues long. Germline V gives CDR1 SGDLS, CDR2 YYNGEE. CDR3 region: CASSPNGELEAFF. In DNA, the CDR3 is TGTGCCAGCAGCCCCAACGGGGAACTTGAAGCTTTCTTT. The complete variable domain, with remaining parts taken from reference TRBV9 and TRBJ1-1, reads DSGVTQTPKHLITATGQRVTLRCSPRSGDLSVYWYQQSLDQGLQFLIQYYNGEERAKGNILERFSAQQFPDLHSELNLSSLELGDSALYFCASSPNGELEAFFGQGTRLTVV.

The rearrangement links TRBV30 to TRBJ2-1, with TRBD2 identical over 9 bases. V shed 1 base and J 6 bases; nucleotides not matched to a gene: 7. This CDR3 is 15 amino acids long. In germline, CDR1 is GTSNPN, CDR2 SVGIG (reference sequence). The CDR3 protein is CAWSAEGLATNEQFF. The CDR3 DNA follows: TGTGCCTGGAGTGCAGAGGGACTAGCCACCAATGAGCAGTTCTTC.

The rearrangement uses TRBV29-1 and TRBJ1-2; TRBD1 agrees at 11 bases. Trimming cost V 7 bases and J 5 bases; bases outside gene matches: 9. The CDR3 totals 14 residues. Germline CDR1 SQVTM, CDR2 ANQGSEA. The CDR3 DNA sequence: TGCAGCGCCCCCGGGACAGGGGGAGGGTATGGCTACACCTTC. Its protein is CSAPGTGGGYGYTF.

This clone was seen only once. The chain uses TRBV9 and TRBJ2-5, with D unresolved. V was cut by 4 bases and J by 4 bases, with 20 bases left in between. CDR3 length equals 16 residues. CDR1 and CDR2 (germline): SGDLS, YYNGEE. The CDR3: CASSPSPRLPTETQYF. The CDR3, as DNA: TGTGCCAGCAGCCCTTCCCCGAGGCTACCAACAGAGACCCAGTACTTC.

The CDR3 region has the DNA TGTGCCAGCAGCTTCCCGACTAGCGGGGGGGTGGATGAGCAGTTCTTC. Translating gives CASSFPTSGGVDEQFF. The rearrangement links TRBV11-2 to TRBJ2-1; 14 bases are shared with TRBD2. There are 16 residues in the CDR3. The V gene end was trimmed by 3 bases and the J gene end by 8 bases; junction bases not matched to a gene: 6. Germline loops: CDR1 SGHAT, CDR2 FQNNGV.

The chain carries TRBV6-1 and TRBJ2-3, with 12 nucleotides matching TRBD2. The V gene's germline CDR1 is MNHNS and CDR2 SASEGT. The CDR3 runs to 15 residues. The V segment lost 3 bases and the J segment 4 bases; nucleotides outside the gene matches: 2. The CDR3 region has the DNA TGTGCCAGCAGTGAGACTAGCGGGGGCCCAGATACGCAGTATTTT. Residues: CASSETSGGPDTQYF.

The CDR3 is CASSPDPRAGYGYTF. CDR3 nucleotides: TGTGCCAGCAGCCCCGATCCCAGAGCGGGGTATGGCTACACCTTC. This chain uses TRBV9 with TRBJ1-2; D ambiguous. The V gene lost 4 bases and the J gene lost 5 bases, with 18 bases spanning the gap. The CDR3 sequence is 15 residues long. The germline V gene has CDR1 SGDLS and CDR2 YYNGEE.

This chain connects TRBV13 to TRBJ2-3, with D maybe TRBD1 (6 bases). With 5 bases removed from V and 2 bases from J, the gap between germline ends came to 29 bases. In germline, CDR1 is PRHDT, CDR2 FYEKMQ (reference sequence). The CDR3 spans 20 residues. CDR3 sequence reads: CASSPPTLPGAGKSTDTQYF. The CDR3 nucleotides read TGTGCCAGCAGCCCTCCCACCCTGCCAGGGGCGGGCAAGTCCACAGATACGCAGTATTTT.